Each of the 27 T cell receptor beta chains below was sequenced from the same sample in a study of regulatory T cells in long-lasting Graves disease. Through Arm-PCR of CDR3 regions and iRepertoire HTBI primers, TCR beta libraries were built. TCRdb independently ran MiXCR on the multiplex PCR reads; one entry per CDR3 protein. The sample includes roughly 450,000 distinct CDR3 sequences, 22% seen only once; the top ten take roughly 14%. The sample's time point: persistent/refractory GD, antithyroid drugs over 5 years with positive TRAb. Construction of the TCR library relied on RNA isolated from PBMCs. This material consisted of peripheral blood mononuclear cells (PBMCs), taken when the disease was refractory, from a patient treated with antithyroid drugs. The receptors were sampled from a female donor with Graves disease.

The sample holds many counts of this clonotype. The CDR3 coding sequence is TGTGCCAGCAGTACCGGGGCAGGGGCGTACGAGCAGTACTTC. Amino acid sequence: CASSTGAGAYEQYF. This chain joins TRBV6-1 and TRBJ2-7, with D perhaps matching TRBD1 (6 bases). The CDR3 spans 14 residues. Trimming pared 5 bases from V and 4 bases from J, leaving 15 bases between. Per germline, CDR1 MNHNS and CDR2 SASEGT.

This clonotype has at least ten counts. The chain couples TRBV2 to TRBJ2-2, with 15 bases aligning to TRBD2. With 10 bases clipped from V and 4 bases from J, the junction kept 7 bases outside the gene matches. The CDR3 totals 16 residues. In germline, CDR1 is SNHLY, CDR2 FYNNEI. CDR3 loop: CAISGLAGGSTGELFF. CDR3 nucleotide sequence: TGTGCCATTTCGGGACTAGCGGGAGGAAGCACCGGGGAGCTGTTTTTT.

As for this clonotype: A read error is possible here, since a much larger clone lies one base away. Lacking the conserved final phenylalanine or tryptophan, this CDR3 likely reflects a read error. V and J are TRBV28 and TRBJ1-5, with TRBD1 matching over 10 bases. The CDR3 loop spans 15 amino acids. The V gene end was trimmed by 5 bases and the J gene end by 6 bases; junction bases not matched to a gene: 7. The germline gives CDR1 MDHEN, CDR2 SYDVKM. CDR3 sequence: CASSGDRGAGQPQHL. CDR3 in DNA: TGTGCCAGCAGTGGGGACAGGGGAGCGGGTCAGCCCCAGCATCTT.

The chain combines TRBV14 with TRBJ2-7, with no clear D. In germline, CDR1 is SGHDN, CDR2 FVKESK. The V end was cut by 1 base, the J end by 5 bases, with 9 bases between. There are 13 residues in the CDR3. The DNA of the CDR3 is TGTGCCAGCAGCCAAGGAGGTCGCCACGAGCAGTACTTC. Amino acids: CASSQGGRHEQYF.

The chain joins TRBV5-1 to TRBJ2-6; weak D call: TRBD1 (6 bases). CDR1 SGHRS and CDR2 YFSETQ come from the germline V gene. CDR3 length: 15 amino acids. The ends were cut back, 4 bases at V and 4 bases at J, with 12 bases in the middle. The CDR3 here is CASSGQLSGANVLTF. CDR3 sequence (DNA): TGCGCCAGCAGCGGACAGCTCTCCGGGGCCAACGTCCTGACTTTC.

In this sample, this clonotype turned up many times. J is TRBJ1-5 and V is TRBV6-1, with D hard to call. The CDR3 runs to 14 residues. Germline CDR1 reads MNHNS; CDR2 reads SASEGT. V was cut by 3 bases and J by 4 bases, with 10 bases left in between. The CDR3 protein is CASSEGSRNQPQHF. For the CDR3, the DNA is TGTGCCAGCAGTGAGGGCTCAAGGAATCAGCCCCAGCATTTT.

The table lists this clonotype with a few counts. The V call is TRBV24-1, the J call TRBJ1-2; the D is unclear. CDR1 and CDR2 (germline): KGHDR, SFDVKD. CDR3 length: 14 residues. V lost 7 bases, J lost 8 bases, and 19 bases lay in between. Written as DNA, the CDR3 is TGTGCCACCAGCGTTAATGGGGAGTTCGGCGGCTACACCTTC. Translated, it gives CATSVNGEFGGYTF.

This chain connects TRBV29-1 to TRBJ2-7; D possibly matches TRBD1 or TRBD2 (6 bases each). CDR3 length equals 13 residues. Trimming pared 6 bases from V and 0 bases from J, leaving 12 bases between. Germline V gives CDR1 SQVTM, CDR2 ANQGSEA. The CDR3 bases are TGCAGCGTAGAACAGGGAGGCTCCTACGAGCAGTACTTC. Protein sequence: CSVEQGGSYEQYF.

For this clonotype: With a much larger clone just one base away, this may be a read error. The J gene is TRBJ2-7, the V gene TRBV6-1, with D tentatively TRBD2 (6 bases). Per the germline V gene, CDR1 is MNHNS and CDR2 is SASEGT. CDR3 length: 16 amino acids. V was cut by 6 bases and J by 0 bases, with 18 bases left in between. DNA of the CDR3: TGTGCCAGCAGCTCAATCGCGGGAACGAGCTCCTACGAGCAGTACTTC. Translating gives CASSSIAGTSSYEQYF.

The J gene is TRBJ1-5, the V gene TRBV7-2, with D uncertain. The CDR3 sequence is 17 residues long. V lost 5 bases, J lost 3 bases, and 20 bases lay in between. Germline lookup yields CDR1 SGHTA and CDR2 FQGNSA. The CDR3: CASSPRFRDGNNQPQHF. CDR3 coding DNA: TGTGCCAGCAGCCCTAGGTTCCGTGACGGGAACAATCAGCCCCAGCATTTT.

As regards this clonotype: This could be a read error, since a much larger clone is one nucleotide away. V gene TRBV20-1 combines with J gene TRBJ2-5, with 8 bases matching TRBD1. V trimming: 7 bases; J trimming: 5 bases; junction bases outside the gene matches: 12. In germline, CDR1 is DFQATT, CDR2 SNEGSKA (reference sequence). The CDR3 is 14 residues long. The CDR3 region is CSVTFRGRGETQYF. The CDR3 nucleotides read TGCAGTGTCACCTTCAGGGGGCGAGGGGAGACCCAGTACTTC.

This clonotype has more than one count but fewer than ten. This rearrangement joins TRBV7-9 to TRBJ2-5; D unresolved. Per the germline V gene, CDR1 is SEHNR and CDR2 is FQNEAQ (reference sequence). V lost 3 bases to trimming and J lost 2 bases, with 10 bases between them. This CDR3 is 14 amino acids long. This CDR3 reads CASSFDGVQETQYF. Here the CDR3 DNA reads TGTGCCAGCAGCTTTGACGGAGTGCAAGAGACCCAGTACTTC.

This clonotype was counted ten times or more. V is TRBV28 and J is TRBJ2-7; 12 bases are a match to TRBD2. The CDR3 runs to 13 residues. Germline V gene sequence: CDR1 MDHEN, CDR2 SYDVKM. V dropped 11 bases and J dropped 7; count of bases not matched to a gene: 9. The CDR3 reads CAGNGLAGKEQYF. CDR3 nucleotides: TGTGCCGGCAACGGACTAGCGGGAAAAGAGCAGTACTTC.

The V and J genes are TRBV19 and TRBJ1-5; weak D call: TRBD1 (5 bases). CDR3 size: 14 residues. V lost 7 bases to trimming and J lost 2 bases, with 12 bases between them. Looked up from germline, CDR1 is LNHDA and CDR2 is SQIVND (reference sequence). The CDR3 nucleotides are TGTGCCAGTATCGAAAGCAGGGGCAATCAGCCCCAGCATTTT. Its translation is CASIESRGNQPQHF. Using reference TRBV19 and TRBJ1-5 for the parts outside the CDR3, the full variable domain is DGGITQSPKYLFRKEGQNVTLSCEQNLNHDAMYWYRQDPGQGLRLIYYSQIVNDFQKGDIAEGYSVSREKKESFPLTVTSAQKNPTAFYLCASIESRGNQPQHFGDGTRLSIL.

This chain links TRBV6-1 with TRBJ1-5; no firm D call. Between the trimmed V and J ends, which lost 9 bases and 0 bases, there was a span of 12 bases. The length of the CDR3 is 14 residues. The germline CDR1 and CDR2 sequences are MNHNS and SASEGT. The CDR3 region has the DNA TGTGCCAGTCGGATGGTCCCTAGCAATCAGCCCCAGCATTTT. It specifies CASRMVPSNQPQHF.

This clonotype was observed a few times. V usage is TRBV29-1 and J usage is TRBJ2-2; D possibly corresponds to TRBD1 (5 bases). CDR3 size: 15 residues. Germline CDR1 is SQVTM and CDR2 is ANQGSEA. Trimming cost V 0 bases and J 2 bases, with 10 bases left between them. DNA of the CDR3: TGCAGCGTTGAAGAAAAGGGGCTCAACACCGGGGAGCTGTTTTTT. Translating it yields CSVEEKGLNTGELFF.

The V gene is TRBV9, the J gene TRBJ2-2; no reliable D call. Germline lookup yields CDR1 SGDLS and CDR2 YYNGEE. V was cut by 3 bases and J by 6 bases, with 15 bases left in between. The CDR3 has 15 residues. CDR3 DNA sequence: TGTGCCAGCAGCGGTGGGCCTCTCGGTCCCGGGGAGCTGTTTTTT. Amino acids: CASSGGPLGPGELFF.

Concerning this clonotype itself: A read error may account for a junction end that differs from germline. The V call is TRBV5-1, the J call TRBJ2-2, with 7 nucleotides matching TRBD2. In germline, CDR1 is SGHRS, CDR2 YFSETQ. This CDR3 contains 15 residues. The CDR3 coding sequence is TGCGTCAGCAGCATTAGCGGGTTAGACACCGGGGAGCTGTTTTTT. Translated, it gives CVSSISGLDTGELFF.

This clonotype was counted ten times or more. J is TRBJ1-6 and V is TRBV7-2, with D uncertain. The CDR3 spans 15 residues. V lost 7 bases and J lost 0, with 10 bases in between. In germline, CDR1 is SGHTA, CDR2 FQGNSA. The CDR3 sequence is CASTRPSSYNSPLHF. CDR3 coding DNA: TGTGCCAGCACCCGGCCGAGCTCCTATAATTCACCCCTCCACTTT.

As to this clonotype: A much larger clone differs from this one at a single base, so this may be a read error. The CDR3 nucleotides read TGTGCCAGCAGCCCGACAGGGAATACGCAAGAGACCCAGTACTTC. It encodes CASSPTGNTQETQYF. The chain uses TRBV7-9 and TRBJ2-5, with TRBD1 matching 7 bases. The CDR3 length is 15 residues. V shed 5 bases, J shed 2 bases, and the junction held 8 bases outside the gene matches. Per germline, CDR1 SEHNR and CDR2 FQNEAQ (reference sequence).

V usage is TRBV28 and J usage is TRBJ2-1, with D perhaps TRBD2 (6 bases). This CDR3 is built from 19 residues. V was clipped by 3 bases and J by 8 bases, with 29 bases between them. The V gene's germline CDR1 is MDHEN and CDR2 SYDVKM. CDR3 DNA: TGTGCCAGCAGTTTCCCTATCGGTTGGAACCCGGGACTCCAGGATGAGCAGTTCTTC. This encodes CASSFPIGWNPGLQDEQFF.

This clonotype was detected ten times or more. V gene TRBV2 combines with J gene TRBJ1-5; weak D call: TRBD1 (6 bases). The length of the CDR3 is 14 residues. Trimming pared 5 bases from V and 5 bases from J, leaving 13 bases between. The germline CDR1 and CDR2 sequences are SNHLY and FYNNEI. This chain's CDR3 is CASSPYRADQPQHF. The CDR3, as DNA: TGTGCCAGCAGTCCTTACAGGGCGGATCAGCCCCAGCATTTT.

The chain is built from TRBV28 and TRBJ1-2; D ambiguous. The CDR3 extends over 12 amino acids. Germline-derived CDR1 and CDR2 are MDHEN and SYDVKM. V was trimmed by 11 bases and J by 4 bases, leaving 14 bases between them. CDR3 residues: CASRTWGYGYTF. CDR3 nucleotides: TGTGCCTCGAGAACTTGGGGCTATGGCTACACCTTC.

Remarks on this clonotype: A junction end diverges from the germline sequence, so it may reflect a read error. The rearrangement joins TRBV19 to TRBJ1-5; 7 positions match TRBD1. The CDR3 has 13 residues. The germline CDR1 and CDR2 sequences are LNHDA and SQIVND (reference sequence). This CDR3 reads CASSEQGPQPQHF. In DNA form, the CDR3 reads TGTGCAAGTAGTGAACAGGGGCCTCAGCCCCAGCATTTT.

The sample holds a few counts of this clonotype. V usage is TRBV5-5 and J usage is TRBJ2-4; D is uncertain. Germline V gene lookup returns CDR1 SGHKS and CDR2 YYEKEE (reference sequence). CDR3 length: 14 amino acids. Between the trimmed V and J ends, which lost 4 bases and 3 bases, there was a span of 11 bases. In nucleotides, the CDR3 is TGTGCCAGCAGCGTAGACATGAGCAAAAACATTCAGTACTTC. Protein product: CASSVDMSKNIQYF.

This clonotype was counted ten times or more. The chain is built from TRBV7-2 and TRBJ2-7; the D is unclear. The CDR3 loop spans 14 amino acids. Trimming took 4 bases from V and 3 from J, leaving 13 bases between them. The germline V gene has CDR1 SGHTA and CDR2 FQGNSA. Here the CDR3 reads CASSSWTRDYEQYF. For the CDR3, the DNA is TGTGCCAGCAGCTCTTGGACCCGTGACTACGAGCAGTACTTC. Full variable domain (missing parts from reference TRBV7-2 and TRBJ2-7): GAGVSQSPSNKVTEKGKDVELRCDPISGHTALYWYRQSLGQGLEFLIYFQGNSAPDKSGLPSDRFSAERTGGSVSTLTIQRTQQEDSAVYLCASSSWTRDYEQYFGPGTRLTVT.

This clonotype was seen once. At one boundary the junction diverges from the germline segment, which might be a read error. CDR3 in DNA: TGTGCCGGCAGCTCCGGGACACCCAATCAGCCCCAGCATTTT. Amino acids: CAGSSGTPNQPQHF. The V call is TRBV7-8, the J call TRBJ1-5; TRBD1 might be the D (6 bases). Germline CDR1 reads SGHVS; CDR2 reads FQNEAQ. This CDR3 is built from 14 residues.